This TCR beta chain was found in a study of T cells in Graves' hyperthyroidism and ophthalmopathy. Patients with uncontrolled infections, other autoimmune diseases, pregnancy or lactation were excluded. The CDR3 spans 12 residues. V lost 3 bases and J 4 bases, leaving 6 bases between the germline ends. Germline CDR1 LNHDA, CDR2 SQIVND (reference sequence). Authors of the study amplified TCR beta CDR3 regions from RNA transcripts. HTBI primers were employed in a first-round RT-PCR of the TCR CDR3. TCRdb used MiXCR to reprocess the multiplex PCR reads, holding one entry per CDR3 protein. The table has over 45,000 distinct CDR3 sequences, 48% seen once. The sample holds many counts of this clonotype.

Material for sequencing was blood. The J gene is TRBJ2-5, the V gene TRBV19; D is unresolved. This receptor was identified in a woman between 50 and 59 years old with Graves' ophthalmopathy. The CDR3 nucleotides are TGTGCCAGTAGTATTTGGGGAGAGACCCAGTACTTC. Amino acid sequence: CASSIWGETQYF.